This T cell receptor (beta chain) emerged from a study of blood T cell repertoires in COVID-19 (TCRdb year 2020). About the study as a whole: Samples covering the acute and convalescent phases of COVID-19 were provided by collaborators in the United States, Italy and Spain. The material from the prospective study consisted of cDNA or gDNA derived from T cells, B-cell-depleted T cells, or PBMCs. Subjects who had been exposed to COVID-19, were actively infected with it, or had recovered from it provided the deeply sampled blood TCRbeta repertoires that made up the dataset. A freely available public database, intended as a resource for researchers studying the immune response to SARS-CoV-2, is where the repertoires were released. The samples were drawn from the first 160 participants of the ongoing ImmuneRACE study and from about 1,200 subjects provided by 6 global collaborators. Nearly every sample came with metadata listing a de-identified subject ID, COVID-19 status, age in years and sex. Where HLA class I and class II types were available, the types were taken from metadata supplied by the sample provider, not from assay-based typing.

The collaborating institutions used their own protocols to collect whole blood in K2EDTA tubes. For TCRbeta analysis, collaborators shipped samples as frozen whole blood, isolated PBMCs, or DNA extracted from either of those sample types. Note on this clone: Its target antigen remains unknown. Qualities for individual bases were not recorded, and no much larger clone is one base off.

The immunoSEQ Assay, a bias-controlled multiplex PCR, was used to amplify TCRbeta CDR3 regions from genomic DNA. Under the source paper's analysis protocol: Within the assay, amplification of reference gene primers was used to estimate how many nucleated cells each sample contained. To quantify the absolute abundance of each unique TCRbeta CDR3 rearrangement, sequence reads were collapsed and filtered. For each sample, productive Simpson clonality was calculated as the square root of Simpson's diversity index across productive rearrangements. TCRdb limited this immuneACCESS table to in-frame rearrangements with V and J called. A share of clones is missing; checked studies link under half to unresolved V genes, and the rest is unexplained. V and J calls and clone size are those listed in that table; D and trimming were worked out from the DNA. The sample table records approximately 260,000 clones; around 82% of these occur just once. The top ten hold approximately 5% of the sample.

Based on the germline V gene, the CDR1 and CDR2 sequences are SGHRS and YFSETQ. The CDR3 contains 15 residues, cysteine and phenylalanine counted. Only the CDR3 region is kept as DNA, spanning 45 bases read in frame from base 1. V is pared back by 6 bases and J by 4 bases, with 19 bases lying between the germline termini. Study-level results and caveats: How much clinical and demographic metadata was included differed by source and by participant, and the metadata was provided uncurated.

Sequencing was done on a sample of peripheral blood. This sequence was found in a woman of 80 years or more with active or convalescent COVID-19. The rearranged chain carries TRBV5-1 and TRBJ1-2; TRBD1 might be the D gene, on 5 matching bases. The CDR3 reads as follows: CASNRGTRSGYGYTF. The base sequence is TGCGCCAGCAACCGCGGGACCCGGAGCGGCTATGGCTACACCTTC. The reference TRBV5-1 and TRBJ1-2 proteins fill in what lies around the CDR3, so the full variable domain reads KAGVTQTPRYLIKTRGQQVTLSCSPISGHRSVSWYQQTPGQGLQFLFEYFSETQRNKGNFPGRFSGRQFSNSRSEMNVSTLELGDSALYLCASNRGTRSGYGYTFGSGTRLTVV.